The source of this T cell receptor (beta chain) is a study of cytotoxic CD8 clonotypes in ibrutinib-treated CLL. Genomic DNA in a quantity of approximately 1.8 micrograms was derived from cryopreserved PBMCs for TCR beta libraries. Clones were sequenced by immunoSEQ multiplex PCR, and TCRdb holds only the in-frame ones, with some missing. The sample records under 150,000 clones, more than 70% being singletons. The sequence was obtained from a human donor with chronic lymphocytic leukemia. The sample in question was PBMCs, obtained after 36 months of ibrutinib treatment.

The CDR3 region is CASSSGQGNYGYTF. CDR3 coding DNA: TGTGCCAGCAGCTCGGGACAGGGGAACTATGGCTACACCTTC. V and J are TRBV13 and TRBJ1-2; 10 bases map to TRBD1. V shed 4 bases, J shed 2 bases, and the junction held 1 base outside the gene matches. CDR1 and CDR2 (germline): PRHDT, FYEKMQ (reference sequence). The CDR3 runs 14 residues.